Detailed here is one T cell receptor (beta chain). Its antigen is not identified. This specimen belongs to a study of a mutant IDH1 vaccine in newly diagnosed glioma. CDR3 length equals 14 residues. V gave up 5 bases and J gave up 7 bases, with 17 bases separating them. In germline, CDR1 is LNHDA, CDR2 SQIVND (reference sequence). Time point of the sample: week 11, during vaccination. In the vaccine, a single dose held 300 ug of the mutant IDH1 20-mer peptide, along with topical imiquimod. Sequencing used immunoSEQ multiplex PCR; TCRdb keeps in-frame clones, though not all of them. The data show over 55,000 clones, about four fifths seen once.

The source is a man aged 30 to 45 with glioma. This chain uses TRBV19 with TRBJ1-2, with D possibly being TRBD1 (6 bases). The sequencing here drew on PBMCs, taken from a glioma patient whose treatment included an IDH1 peptide vaccine. CDR3 nucleotide sequence: TGTGCCAGTAGTTACAGGACGGGGGGCAGTGGCTACACCTTC. Protein: CASSYRTGGSGYTF.